This is a list of T cell receptor beta chains from one sample in a study of CD8 T cells in ankylosing spondylitis. TCRdb itself ran the 5' RACE reads through MiXCR, one entry per CDR3 protein. The data contain tens of thousands of distinct CDR3 sequences, 4.5% to 6% of them singletons. Sequencing used blood, either unsorted or a sorted T cell fraction (not recorded which). The receptors were sampled from a male donor with ankylosing spondylitis or in good health (not recorded which). Each CDR3 is given without its conserved first and last residue.

>TRBJ2-1|TRBV6-1
ATTEEARNEQF
>TRBJ2-5|TRBV4-2
ASSQGALRGETQY
>TRBJ1-1|TRBV12-3/TRBV12-4
ASIPDRVPEAF
>TRBJ2-5|TRBV10-2
ASNTLAGAETQY
>TRBJ2-1|TRBV5-1
ASSLAFSTAYNEQF
>TRBJ1-1|TRBV29-1
SVVWGQGTEAF
>TRBJ2-1|TRBV19
ASSRIKGGEQF
>TRBJ2-7|TRBV15
ATSRALGYEQY
>TRBJ1-2|TRBV20-1
SEAGTGAKRIGLANYGYT
>TRBJ2-5|TRBV7-2
ASSRRQTETQY
>TRBJ2-1|TRBV5-5
ASSEGGAGYNEQF
>TRBJ2-5|TRBV15
ATSRAPGDQETQY
>TRBJ2-2|TRBV4-1
ASSPILAGGPGELF
>TRBJ1-6|TRBV7-3
ASSSGTGHNSPLH
>TRBJ2-2|TRBV5-3
ARSLGLISGELF
>TRBJ2-7|TRBV5-6
ASSLVGDYEQY
>TRBJ1-2|TRBV5-1
ASSTQGRGDYGYT
>TRBJ2-5|TRBV7-8
ASSFRSLAGGPWETQY
>TRBJ2-3|TRBV20-1
SATGLQGRTDTQY
>TRBJ2-3|TRBV15
ATSRVAGGTVTQY
>TRBJ1-4|TRBV29-1
SLRDRARKLF
>TRBJ2-1|TRBV20-1
SAARRAGGAMGNEQF
>TRBJ2-1|TRBV3-1
ASSLYTGGVYNEQF
>TRBJ2-1|TRBV20-1
SARKEPTYNEQF
>TRBJ2-5|TRBV3-1
ASSPSSETQY
>TRBJ1-6|TRBV4-3
ASSQDLGGSSYNSPLH
>TRBJ2-1|TRBV5-1
ASSLWGGNEQF
>TRBJ2-3|TRBV10-3
AISDPKWGDEPRGTQY
>TRBJ2-5|TRBV5-5
ASSLLLGGTQY
>TRBJ2-1|TRBV4-2
ASSQDFAGVSYNEQF
>TRBJ2-6|TRBV19
ASSIGLSGANVLT
>TRBJ2-7|TRBV18
ASSPRLDDEQY
>TRBJ2-7|TRBV5-1
ASSLGPAYEQY
>TRBJ1-1|TRBV7-2
ASSRRRTGGEAF
>TRBJ2-2|TRBV6-5
ASSLTGGRTGELF
>TRBJ2-7|TRBV5-1
ASSSTGPLYEQY
>TRBJ2-5|TRBV29-1
SVREVGETQY
>TRBJ2-2|TRBV5-1
ASSFLAGVNTGELF
>TRBJ2-7|TRBV28
ASRREAGATLWYEQY
>TRBJ2-3|TRBV5-1
ASSQGTGELDTQY
>TRBJ1-4|TRBV20-1
SASGHGPATNEKLF
>TRBJ2-5|TRBV7-9
ASSRGGGETQY
>TRBJ2-7|TRBV5-6
ASSLGTDEQY
>TRBJ1-4|TRBV13
ASSLWAGGTTNEKLF
>TRBJ2-3|TRBV20-1
SARAADWAPTQY
>TRBJ1-5|TRBV7-2
ASSLVFDFYSNQPQH
>TRBJ2-7|TRBV20-1
SAPTGGGYEQY
>TRBJ2-3|TRBV29-1
SAITAGGPTDTQY
>TRBJ1-5|TRBV5-6
ASSLGQGVNQPQH
>TRBJ1-3|TRBV5-1
ASSLAGGSGNTIY
>TRBJ2-2|TRBV4-3
ASSRLTTNTGELF
>TRBJ2-3|TRBV12-3/TRBV12-4
ASSHTDTQY
>TRBJ2-5|TRBV29-1
SVDVETQY
>TRBJ2-5|TRBV3-1
ASSHARGRRQETQY